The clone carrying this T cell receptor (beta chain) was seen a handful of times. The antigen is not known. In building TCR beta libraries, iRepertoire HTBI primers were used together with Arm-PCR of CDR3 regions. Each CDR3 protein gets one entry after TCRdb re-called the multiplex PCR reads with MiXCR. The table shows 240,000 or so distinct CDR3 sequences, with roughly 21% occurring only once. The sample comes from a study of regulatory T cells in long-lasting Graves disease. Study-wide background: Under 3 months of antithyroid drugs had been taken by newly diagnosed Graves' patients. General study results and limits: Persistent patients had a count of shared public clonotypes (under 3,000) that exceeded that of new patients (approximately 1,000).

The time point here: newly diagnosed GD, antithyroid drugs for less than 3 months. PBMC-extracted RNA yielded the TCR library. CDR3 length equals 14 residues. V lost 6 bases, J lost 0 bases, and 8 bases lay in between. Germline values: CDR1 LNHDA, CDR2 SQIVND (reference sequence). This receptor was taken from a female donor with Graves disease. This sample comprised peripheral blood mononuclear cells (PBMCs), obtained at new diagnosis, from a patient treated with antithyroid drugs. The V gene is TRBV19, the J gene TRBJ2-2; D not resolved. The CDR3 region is CASSDRANTGELFF. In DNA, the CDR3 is TGTGCCAGTAGCGACCGTGCGAACACCGGGGAGCTGTTTTTT.